Shown below are 15 T cell receptor beta chains from a single sample sequenced in a study of T-cell reconstitution after alpha-beta-depleted transplantation in children. Unique molecular identifiers featured in how the TCRbeta library was prepared. TCRdb re-called the PCR reads through MiXCR, storing one row per CDR3 protein. The data contain around 700,000 distinct CDR3 sequences, around 13% of them singletons. Sequences were derived from PBMCs, sampled before TCRalphabeta/CD19-depleted stem cell transplant. The source of these receptors is a girl between 2 and 10 years old with congenital amegakaryocytic thrombocytopenia, due to receive a stem cell transplant.

This clonotype was detected a few times. This rearrangement joins TRBV12-3 or TRBV12-4 to TRBJ2-4; either TRBD1 or TRBD2 may fit D (5 bases each). Trimming took 6 bases from V and 3 from J, leaving 15 bases between them. The CDR3 is 15 residues long. The DNA of the CDR3 is TGTGCCAGCAGCGACTCCAGGGACGGCAAAAACATTCAGTACTTC. This sequence encodes CASSDSRDGKNIQYF.

This clonotype showed up just a few times. The chain joins TRBV15 to TRBJ2-1, with TRBD1 as a possible D gene (6 bases). Trimming pared 7 bases from V and 3 bases from J, leaving 13 bases between. The CDR3 is made up of 14 amino acids. Germline CDR1 is LNHNV and CDR2 is YYDKDF (reference sequence). CDR3 DNA sequence: TGTGCCACCAAGGACAACAGGGACTACAATGAGCAGTTCTTC. Amino acids: CATKDNRDYNEQFF.

CDR3 DNA sequence: TGTGCCATCAGGATGGACGGCAGTAGGAACACTGAAGCTTTCTTT. Its translation is CAIRMDGSRNTEAFF. The chain recombines TRBV10-3 with TRBJ1-1, with D unclear. The V gene's germline CDR1 is ENHRY and CDR2 SYGVKD. CDR3 length equals 15 residues. V dropped 6 bases and J dropped 1 base, with 15 bases sitting between them.

This clonotype was seen ten or more times. The chain is built from TRBV5-1 and TRBJ1-1, with no clear D. This CDR3 is 15 amino acids long. From germline, CDR1 is SGHRS and CDR2 YFSETQ. V lost 1 base and J lost 5, with 15 bases in between. DNA for the CDR3: TGCGCCAGCAGCTTGCTCGACCCGCGGAGAACTGAAGCTTTCTTT. It encodes CASSLLDPRRTEAFF.

In regard to this clonotype: A read error may be the cause here, since a much bigger clone is one base away. This sequence joins TRBV5-1 and TRBJ2-7, with TRBD2 as a possible D gene (6 bases). The CDR3 is 14 amino acids. CDR1 is SGHRS and CDR2 is YFSETQ in the germline V gene. CDR3 sequence reads: CASSLDGSTYEQHF. The CDR3 coding sequence is TGCGCCAGCAGCTTGGACGGGAGTACCTACGAGCAGCACTTC. The whole variable domain, remainder taken from reference TRBV5-1 and TRBJ2-7, is KAGVTQTPRYLIKTRGQQVTLSCSPISGHRSVSWYQQTPGQGLQFLFEYFSETQRNKGNFPGRFSGRQFSNSRSEMNVSTLELGDSALYLCASSLDGSTYEQHFGPGTRLTVT.

In this sample, this clonotype turned up a few times. This chain links TRBV12-3 or TRBV12-4 with TRBJ2-7, with D possibly matching TRBD2 (7 bases). There are 13 residues in the CDR3. Trimming pared 9 bases from V and 5 bases from J, leaving 17 bases between. The CDR3: CASCPAGAHEQYF. The CDR3 DNA is TGTGCCAGTTGCCCCGCGGGGGCCCACGAGCAGTACTTC.

This clonotype has a count of ten or more. The chain combines TRBV29-1 with TRBJ2-3, with 8 bases that match TRBD2. The CDR3 runs to 16 residues. After removal of 0 bases from V and 10 bases from J, the junction contained 15 bases not matched to a gene. Germline loops: CDR1 SQVTM, CDR2 ANQGSEA. CDR3 DNA sequence: TGCAGCGTTGAAGATTTGGGGACTAGGATTCCCGGGGCGCAGTATTTT. Translating it yields CSVEDLGTRIPGAQYF.

This clonotype was picked up many times. A read error may account for a junction end that differs from germline. The chain uses TRBV2 and TRBJ1-1; the D is unclear. The CDR3 loop spans 13 amino acids. Germline loops: CDR1 SNHLY, CDR2 FYNNEI. CDR3 in amino acids: CASCEDLNTEAFF. The CDR3 coding sequence is TGTGCCAGCTGTGAAGACCTGAACACTGAAGCTTTCTTT.

This clonotype has only a few counts. This chain connects TRBV7-9 to TRBJ1-4; tentative D call: TRBD1 (6 bases). The germline CDR1 and CDR2 sequences are SEHNR and FQNEAQ (reference sequence). Between the trimmed V and J ends, which lost 3 bases and 14 bases, there was a span of 16 bases. The length of the CDR3 is 13 residues. CDR3 in amino acids: CASSFGRGGLLFF. In DNA form, the CDR3 reads TGTGCCAGCAGCTTCGGTCGTGGGGGGCTGCTGTTTTTT.

This sequence joins TRBV20-1 and TRBJ2-1; D may correspond to TRBD1 or TRBD2 (6 bases each). Per the germline V gene, CDR1 is DFQATT and CDR2 is SNEGSKA (reference sequence). V was cut by 6 bases and J by 6 bases, with 15 bases left in between. CDR3 length: 13 residues. CDR3 nucleotides: TGCAGTGCGTACGGGGGCAACCCCAATGAGCAGTTCTTC. It codes for CSAYGGNPNEQFF.

This clonotype came up many times. This chain uses TRBV9 with TRBJ2-2; 7 bases agree with TRBD1. Germline loops: CDR1 SGDLS, CDR2 YYNGEE. J was trimmed by 6 bases and V by 6 bases; bases with no gene match: 11. The CDR3 has 15 amino acids. The CDR3 reads CASTQTGNPSGELFF. The CDR3 region has the DNA TGTGCCAGCACCCAGACAGGGAATCCTTCCGGGGAGCTGTTTTTT.

In its sample, this clonotype was seen many times. This chain links TRBV20-1 with TRBJ2-1; D is unclear. The length of the CDR3 is 14 residues. CDR1 and CDR2 (germline): DFQATT, SNEGSKA (reference sequence). V lost 0 bases and J lost 3, with 9 bases in between. DNA for the CDR3: TGCAGTGCTAGAGACGGAGCTCACTACAATGAGCAGTTCTTC. This codes for CSARDGAHYNEQFF.

This clonotype was found once. The V call is TRBV16, the J call TRBJ2-7, with a possible D match to TRBD2 (6 bases). V was cut by 4 bases and J by 5 bases, with 15 bases left in between. Germline CDR1 is KGHSY and CDR2 is FQNENV. CDR3 length: 14 amino acids. The CDR3 DNA follows: TGTGCCAGCAGCCTTCCGCGGACTATTAACGAGCAGTACTTC. Its translation: CASSLPRTINEQYF.

This clonotype was seen repeatedly, ten times or more. The V gene is TRBV12-3 or TRBV12-4, the J gene TRBJ2-4; 7 bases match TRBD2. The CDR3 has 15 residues. With 6 bases clipped from V and 7 bases from J, the junction kept 12 bases outside the gene matches. This CDR3 is CASRPGDYYPNIQYF. CDR3 DNA sequence: TGTGCCAGCAGACCGGGGGACTACTACCCTAACATTCAGTACTTC.

This clonotype appeared many times. V gene TRBV5-1 combines with J gene TRBJ1-1, with 8 bases aligning to TRBD1. V lost 2 bases to trimming and J lost 5 bases; unmatched junction nucleotides: 5. The CDR3 covers 14 residues. CDR1 SGHRS and CDR2 YFSETQ come from the germline V gene. Here the CDR3 DNA reads TGCGCCAGCAGCTTCGGACAGGGAAGAACTGAAGCTTTCTTT. This codes for CASSFGQGRTEAFF.